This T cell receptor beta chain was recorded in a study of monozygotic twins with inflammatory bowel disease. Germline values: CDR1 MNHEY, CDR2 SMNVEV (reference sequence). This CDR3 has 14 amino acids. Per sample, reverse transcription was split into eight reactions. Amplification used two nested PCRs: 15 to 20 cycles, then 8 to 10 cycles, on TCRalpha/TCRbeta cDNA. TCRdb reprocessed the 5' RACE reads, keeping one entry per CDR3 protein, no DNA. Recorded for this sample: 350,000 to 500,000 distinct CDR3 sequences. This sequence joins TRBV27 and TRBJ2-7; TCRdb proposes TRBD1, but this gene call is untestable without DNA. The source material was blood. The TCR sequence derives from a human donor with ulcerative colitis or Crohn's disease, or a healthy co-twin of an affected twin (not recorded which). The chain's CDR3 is CASSTWGRAYEQYF.